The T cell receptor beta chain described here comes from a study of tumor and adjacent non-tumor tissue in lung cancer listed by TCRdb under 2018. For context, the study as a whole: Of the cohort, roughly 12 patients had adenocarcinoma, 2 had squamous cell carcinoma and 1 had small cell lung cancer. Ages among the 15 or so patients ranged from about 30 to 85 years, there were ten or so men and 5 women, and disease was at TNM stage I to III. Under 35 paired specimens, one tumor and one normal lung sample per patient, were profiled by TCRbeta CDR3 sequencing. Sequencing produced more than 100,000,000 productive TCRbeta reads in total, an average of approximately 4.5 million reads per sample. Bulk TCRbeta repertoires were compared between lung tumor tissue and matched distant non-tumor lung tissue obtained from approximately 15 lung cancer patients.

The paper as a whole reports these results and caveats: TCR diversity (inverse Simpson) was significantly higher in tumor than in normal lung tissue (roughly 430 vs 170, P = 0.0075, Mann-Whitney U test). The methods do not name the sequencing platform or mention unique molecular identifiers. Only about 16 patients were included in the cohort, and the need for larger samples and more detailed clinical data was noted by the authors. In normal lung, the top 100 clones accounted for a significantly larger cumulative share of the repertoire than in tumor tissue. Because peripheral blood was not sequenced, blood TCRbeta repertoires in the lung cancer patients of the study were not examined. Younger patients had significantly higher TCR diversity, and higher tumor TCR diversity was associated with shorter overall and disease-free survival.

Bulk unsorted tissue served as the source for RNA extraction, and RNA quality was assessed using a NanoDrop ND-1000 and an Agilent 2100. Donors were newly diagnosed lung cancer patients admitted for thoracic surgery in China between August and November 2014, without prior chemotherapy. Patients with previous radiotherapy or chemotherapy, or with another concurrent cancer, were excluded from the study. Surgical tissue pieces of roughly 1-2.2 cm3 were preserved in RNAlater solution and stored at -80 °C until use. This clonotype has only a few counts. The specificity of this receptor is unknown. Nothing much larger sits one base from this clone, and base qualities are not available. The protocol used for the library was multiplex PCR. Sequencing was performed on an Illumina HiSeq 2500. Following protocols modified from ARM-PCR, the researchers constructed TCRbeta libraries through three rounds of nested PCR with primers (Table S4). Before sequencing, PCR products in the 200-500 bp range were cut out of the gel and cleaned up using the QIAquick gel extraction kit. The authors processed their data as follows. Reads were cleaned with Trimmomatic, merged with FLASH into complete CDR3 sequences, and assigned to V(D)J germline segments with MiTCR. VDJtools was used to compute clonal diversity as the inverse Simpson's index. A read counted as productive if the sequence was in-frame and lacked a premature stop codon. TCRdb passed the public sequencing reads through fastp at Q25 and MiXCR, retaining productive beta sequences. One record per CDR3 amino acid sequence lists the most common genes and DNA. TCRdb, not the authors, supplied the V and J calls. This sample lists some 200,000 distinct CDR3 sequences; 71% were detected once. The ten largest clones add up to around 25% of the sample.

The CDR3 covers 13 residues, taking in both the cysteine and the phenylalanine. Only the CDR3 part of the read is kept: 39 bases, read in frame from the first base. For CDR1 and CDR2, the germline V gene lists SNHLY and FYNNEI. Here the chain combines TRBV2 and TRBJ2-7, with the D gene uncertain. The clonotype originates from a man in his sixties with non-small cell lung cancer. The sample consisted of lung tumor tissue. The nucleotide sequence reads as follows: TGTGACAATAAGGGTGCGGCCGTCCACGAGCAGTACTTC. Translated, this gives CDNKGAAVHEQYF.